These 4 T cell receptor beta chains were all obtained from the same sample, sequenced in a study of persistence of HIV-infected CD4 T cells. Cells were stimulated nonspecifically with anti-CD3/anti-CD28 magnetic beads. CD4+ T cells upregulating both CD40 ligand and CD69 were sorted as responding cells. These TCRs' antigens remain unknown. Sequencing used immunoSEQ version 4 in survey mode. The protocol was immunoSEQ multiplex PCR, while the TCRdb copy is restricted to in-frame clones and leaves out a portion. The sample yields 35,000 to 50,000 clones, 89% seen once. Sequences were derived from CD4+ T cells sorted from PBMCs after approximately 20-hour stimulation, sampled from a patient who received antiretroviral therapy. These receptors came from an adult man with HIV who was CMV-seropositive.

The rearrangement links TRBV28 to TRBJ1-2; 9 bases are a match to TRBD1. Germline CDR1 and CDR2: MDHEN and SYDVKM. The CDR3 has 17 amino acids. V lost 8 bases to trimming and J lost 8 bases; unmatched junction nucleotides: 21. The CDR3 is CASRSDVGTGRFDGYTF. Written as DNA, the CDR3 is TGTGCCAGCCGCTCTGATGTTGGGACAGGGAGGTTCGACGGCTACACCTTC.

This chain uses TRBV19 with TRBJ2-3, with TRBD2 as a possible D gene (5 bases). Germline CDR1 is LNHDA and CDR2 is SQIVND (reference sequence). The germline V and J ends were trimmed by 6 bases and 2 bases, with 6 bases remaining between them. The CDR3 loop spans 12 amino acids. The CDR3 DNA reads as TGTGCCAGTAGGAGGGACACAGATACGCAGTATTTT. The encoded protein is CASRRDTDTQYF. The full variable domain, its missing parts supplied by reference TRBV19 and TRBJ2-3, is DGGITQSPKYLFRKEGQNVTLSCEQNLNHDAMYWYRQDPGQGLRLIYYSQIVNDFQKGDIAEGYSVSREKKESFPLTVTSAQKNPTAFYLCASRRDTDTQYFGPGTRLTVL.

The chain has TRBV2 and TRBJ1-4; 10 nucleotides match TRBD1. Germline V CDR1 and CDR2: SNHLY, FYNNEI. The V segment lost 4 bases and the J segment 8 bases; nucleotides outside the gene matches: 4. CDR3 length equals 14 residues. CDR3 in amino acids: CASSGTGGIEKLFF. Here the CDR3 DNA reads TGTGCCAGCAGTGGGACAGGGGGGATCGAAAAACTGTTTTTT.

The chain carries TRBV9 and TRBJ2-2; a possible D gene is TRBD2 (6 bases). The CDR3 loop spans 16 amino acids. In germline, CDR1 is SGDLS, CDR2 YYNGEE. Trimming took off 5 bases at V and 1 base at J, with 15 bases between the two ends. The CDR3: CASRKGNGGNTGELFF. The DNA of the CDR3 is TGTGCCAGCAGAAAGGGGAACGGGGGGAACACCGGGGAGCTGTTTTTT.